This entry lists 31 T cell receptor beta chains sequenced from one sample in a study of radiation and T cells in renal cell carcinoma. As for time point: baseline pretreatment blood. The treatment denotes: 15 Gy SBRT to primary tumor, nephrectomy 4 weeks later. Sequenced by immunoSEQ multiplex PCR; TCRdb stores in-frame clones only, minus some. The data contain 90,000 to 100,000 clones, approximately 86% of them singletons. Source: blood, taken from a patient whose treatment included radiotherapy and nephrectomy. The receptors were sampled from a man aged 45-65 years with renal cell carcinoma.

The chain couples TRBV7-6 to TRBJ1-4; 8 nucleotides align to TRBD1. Germline-derived CDR1 and CDR2 are SGHVS and FNYEAQ. This CDR3 has 16 residues. J gave up 0 bases and V 5 bases, and 5 bases lay outside the gene matches. The chain's CDR3 is CASSRTGLATNEKLFF. The DNA for the CDR3 is TGTGCCAGCAGCAGGACAGGGCTTGCAACTAATGAAAAACTGTTTTTT.

The rearrangement uses TRBV27 and TRBJ1-6; D gene unclear. V was pared by 8 bases and J by 7 bases, with 18 bases between. The V gene's germline CDR1 is MNHEY and CDR2 SMNVEV (reference sequence). The CDR3 covers 15 residues. CDR3 coding DNA: TGTGCCAGCCGCTCCGGACCGAGGGCGAATTCACCCCTCCACTTT. Translating it yields CASRSGPRANSPLHF.

CDR3 bases: TGTGCCAGCAGCGCGGGACCCAAGATTAACTATGGCTACACCTTC. Translating gives CASSAGPKINYGYTF. The J gene is TRBJ1-2, the V gene TRBV9; weak D call: TRBD1 (5 bases). The CDR3 runs 15 residues. Trimming cost V 3 bases and J 1 base, with 13 bases left between them. From germline, CDR1 is SGDLS and CDR2 YYNGEE.

This clone has a single count. The J gene is TRBJ2-7, the V gene TRBV5-1; 9 nucleotides agree with TRBD2. Germline CDR1 reads SGHRS; CDR2 reads YFSETQ. Unmatched junction bases numbered 5, after V lost 1 base and J lost 3 bases. The CDR3 contains 15 residues. CDR3 amino acids: CASSLLASGNYEQYF. CDR3 nucleotide sequence: TGCGCCAGCAGCTTGTTGGCTAGCGGGAACTACGAGCAGTACTTC.

This sequence joins TRBV6-1 and TRBJ2-7; perhaps TRBD2 as D (5 bases). Between the trimmed V and J ends, which lost 2 bases and 12 bases, there was a span of 20 bases. This CDR3 is 14 amino acids long. Germline CDR1 and CDR2: MNHNS and SASEGT. The DNA of the CDR3 is TGTGCCAGCAGTGAATTGTGGCGTGAGGGTATGTCGTACTTC. Encoded protein: CASSELWREGMSYF.

The V gene is TRBV5-1, the J gene TRBJ2-7; D gene uncertain. The germline V gene has CDR1 SGHRS and CDR2 YFSETQ. V was clipped by 0 bases and J by 2 bases, with 9 bases between them. This CDR3 is 14 amino acids long. The CDR3 DNA reads TGCGCCAGCAGCTTGGGGGCGGAAACCTACGAGCAGTACTTC. As protein: CASSLGAETYEQYF.

The rearrangement links TRBV6-6 to TRBJ2-1, with a weak D call TRBD2 (6 bases). The CDR3 totals 13 residues. Deletions cut 4 bases from V and 8 bases from J, with 12 bases between. The germline gives CDR1 MNHNY, CDR2 SVGAGI (reference sequence). In DNA form, the CDR3 reads TGTGCCAGCAGTTTGCCCGGGACTCATGAGCAGTTCTTC. Its protein is CASSLPGTHEQFF.

The gene calls are TRBV9 and TRBJ1-1; perhaps TRBD1 as D (5 bases). The CDR3 is 15 residues long. CDR1 and CDR2 from the germline V gene are SGDLS and YYNGEE. The V and J ends lost 3 bases and 1 base respectively, with 13 bases between them. The CDR3, as DNA: TGTGCCAGCAGCGAGCTCCTCGGGGGGAACACTGAAGCTTTCTTT. Its protein is CASSELLGGNTEAFF. Full variable domain (missing parts from reference TRBV9 and TRBJ1-1): DSGVTQTPKHLITATGQRVTLRCSPRSGDLSVYWYQQSLDQGLQFLIQYYNGEERAKGNILERFSAQQFPDLHSELNLSSLELGDSALYFCASSELLGGNTEAFFGQGTRLTVV.

The chain is built from TRBV6-5 and TRBJ2-7; 8 nucleotides align to TRBD2. Germline V gives CDR1 MNHEY, CDR2 SVGAGI. V shed 5 bases, J shed 6 bases, and the junction held 12 bases outside the gene matches. The CDR3 consists of 15 residues. The CDR3 protein is CASSPPGGVASEQYF. CDR3 coding DNA: TGTGCCAGCAGTCCTCCCGGGGGGGTGGCTTCCGAGCAGTACTTC.

This clone was detected only once. The V gene is TRBV7-2, the J gene TRBJ2-7, with TRBD2 identical over 9 bases. CDR1 SGHTA and CDR2 FQGNSA come from the germline V gene. This CDR3 has 15 residues. V trimming: 5 bases; J trimming: 3 bases; junction bases outside the gene matches: 8. Here the CDR3 reads CASSPIAGVHYEQYF. Here the CDR3 DNA reads TGTGCCAGCAGCCCAATAGCGGGGGTGCACTACGAGCAGTACTTC.

The chain joins TRBV7-2 to TRBJ2-2, with 8 positions matching TRBD1. The CDR3 loop spans 17 amino acids. The trim removed 2 bases at V and 0 bases at J, leaving 5 bases unmatched. Germline-derived CDR1 and CDR2 are SGHTA and FQGNSA. The CDR3 nucleotides are TGTGCCAGCAGCTTACAGTGGGGACAGGCGAACACCGGGGAGCTGTTTTTT. Its translation: CASSLQWGQANTGELFF. The full variable domain, in which reference TRBV7-2 and TRBJ2-2 provide the parts outside the CDR3, is GAGVSQSPSNKVTEKGKDVELRCDPISGHTALYWYRQSLGQGLEFLIYFQGNSAPDKSGLPSDRFSAERTGGSVSTLTIQRTQQEDSAVYLCASSLQWGQANTGELFFGEGSRLTVL.

V gene TRBV18 combines with J gene TRBJ2-6; 9 bases are a match to TRBD2. Germline V gives CDR1 KGHSH, CDR2 LQKENI. J lost 0 bases, V lost 4 bases, and 7 bases had no gene match. This CDR3 has 18 amino acids. In nucleotides, the CDR3 is TGTGCCAGCTCACGCGAGGGACTAGCTTACTCTGGGGCCAACGTCCTGACTTTC. The encoded protein is CASSREGLAYSGANVLTF.

J is TRBJ1-2 and V is TRBV19; D gene uncertain. Germline V CDR1 and CDR2: LNHDA, SQIVND (reference sequence). V lost 2 bases, J lost 8 bases, and 12 bases lay in between. CDR3 length equals 13 residues. CDR3 region: CASSITREGGYTF. The CDR3 region has the DNA TGTGCCAGTAGTATAACAAGGGAGGGCGGCTACACCTTC.

This chain links TRBV2 with TRBJ1-2; 7 nucleotides line up with TRBD1. This CDR3 has 17 amino acids. Losses at the gene ends were 3 bases for V and 4 bases for J; bases not matched to a gene: 14. Looked up from germline, CDR1 is SNHLY and CDR2 is FYNNEI. The CDR3 loop is CASSDWGDSLRSYGYTF. The CDR3 coding sequence is TGTGCCAGCAGTGACTGGGGGGACAGCCTAAGGTCCTATGGCTACACCTTC.

This clone was seen a handful of times. The genes are TRBV5-1 and TRBJ1-3, with TRBD1 as a possible D gene (5 bases). V lost 4 bases, J lost 1 base, and 12 bases lay in between. The CDR3 has 15 residues. Germline values: CDR1 SGHRS, CDR2 YFSETQ. CDR3 in DNA: TGCGCCAGCAGCGCAGGGCTTCTTTCTGGAAACACCATATATTTT. The encoded protein is CASSAGLLSGNTIYF. Together with reference TRBV5-1 and TRBJ1-3, the CDR3 gives the full variable domain: KAGVTQTPRYLIKTRGQQVTLSCSPISGHRSVSWYQQTPGQGLQFLFEYFSETQRNKGNFPGRFSGRQFSNSRSEMNVSTLELGDSALYLCASSAGLLSGNTIYFGEGSWLTVV.

The V call is TRBV7-9, the J call TRBJ1-2; D is uncertain. The CDR3 has 14 residues. Germline V lookup: CDR1 SEHNR, CDR2 FQNEAQ (reference sequence). V gave up 5 bases and J gave up 4 bases, with 14 bases separating them. CDR3 amino acids: CASSTTQIPYGYTF. In DNA form, the CDR3 reads TGTGCCAGCAGCACTACGCAGATCCCCTATGGCTACACCTTC.

V and J are TRBV7-2 and TRBJ2-7, with 8 bases lining up with TRBD2. The CDR3 loop spans 14 amino acids. CDR1 and CDR2 from the germline V gene are SGHTA and FQGNSA. Germline trimming cut 3 bases from V and 5 bases from J; bases unmatched to any gene: 6. The CDR3, as DNA: TGTGCCAGCAGCTTGTTAGCGGGACCTGACGAGCAGTACTTC. The encoded protein is CASSLLAGPDEQYF.

The chain recombines TRBV19 with TRBJ1-5; D is unresolved. Germline V lookup: CDR1 LNHDA, CDR2 SQIVND (reference sequence). Trimming pared 3 bases from V and 7 bases from J, leaving 10 bases between. The CDR3 is 13 residues long. The DNA for the CDR3 is TGTGCCAGTAGTATGTCCCGGGGACAGCCCCAGCATTTT. Translated, it gives CASSMSRGQPQHF. Full variable domain (missing parts from reference TRBV19 and TRBJ1-5): DGGITQSPKYLFRKEGQNVTLSCEQNLNHDAMYWYRQDPGQGLRLIYYSQIVNDFQKGDIAEGYSVSREKKESFPLTVTSAQKNPTAFYLCASSMSRGQPQHFGDGTRLSIL.

This chain joins TRBV10-3 and TRBJ2-7, with 8 bases fitting TRBD1. The CDR3 has 13 residues. After removal of 7 bases from V and 5 bases from J, the junction contained 7 bases not matched to a gene. Germline V gene lookup returns CDR1 ENHRY and CDR2 SYGVKD. CDR3 loop: CAIMDRESDEQYF. The CDR3 DNA is TGTGCCATCATGGACAGGGAGAGTGACGAGCAGTACTTC.

CDR3 in amino acids: CASRRTGSTEAFF. The CDR3 bases are TGTGCCAGTAGACGGACAGGGAGTACTGAAGCTTTCTTT. V is TRBV19 and J is TRBJ1-1; 8 bases map to TRBD1. In germline, CDR1 is LNHDA, CDR2 SQIVND (reference sequence). This CDR3 is 13 amino acids long. The V segment lost 6 bases and the J segment 5 bases; nucleotides outside the gene matches: 5.

The chain combines TRBV4-1 with TRBJ1-3; maybe TRBD1 (5 bases). V was cut by 0 bases and J by 4 bases, with 10 bases left in between. Germline V gene lookup returns CDR1 MGHRA and CDR2 YSYEKL. This CDR3 spans 15 amino acids. The CDR3 loop reads CASSQDFRGGNTIYF. The CDR3 DNA follows: TGCGCCAGCAGCCAAGATTTCCGGGGCGGAAACACCATATATTTT.

The V call is TRBV7-2, the J call TRBJ2-1; the D is unclear. The CDR3 spans 13 residues. Trimming cost V 3 bases and J 3 bases, with 6 bases left between them. The germline V gene has CDR1 SGHTA and CDR2 FQGNSA. CDR3 protein: CASSFKGYNEQFF. CDR3 sequence (DNA): TGTGCCAGCAGCTTTAAGGGCTACAATGAGCAGTTCTTC.

The CDR3 sequence: CASSFGLAGGQGTQYF. In nucleotides, the CDR3 is TGTGCCAGCAGCTTCGGACTAGCGGGGGGGCAGGGGACCCAGTACTTC. This chain joins TRBV7-2 and TRBJ2-5; 15 bases are a match to TRBD2. Germline V gene data show CDR1 as SGHTA and CDR2 as FQGNSA. The length of the CDR3 is 16 residues. V shed 3 bases and J 7 bases; nucleotides not matched to a gene: 6. Complete variable domain (other parts from reference TRBV7-2 and TRBJ2-5): GAGVSQSPSNKVTEKGKDVELRCDPISGHTALYWYRQSLGQGLEFLIYFQGNSAPDKSGLPSDRFSAERTGGSVSTLTIQRTQQEDSAVYLCASSFGLAGGQGTQYFGPGTRLLVL.

The rearrangement uses TRBV5-1 and TRBJ1-2, with 9 bases fitting TRBD1. J gave up 8 bases and V 3 bases, and 20 bases lay outside the gene matches. The germline gives CDR1 SGHRS, CDR2 YFSETQ. The CDR3 spans 18 residues. The CDR3 sequence is CASSSAILGVGTGFGYTF. The CDR3 DNA reads as TGCGCCAGCAGCTCGGCGATACTTGGGGTAGGGACAGGGTTCGGCTACACCTTC.

V usage is TRBV6-4 and J usage is TRBJ2-5; unclear D gene. V gave up 6 bases and J gave up 5 bases, with 19 bases separating them. This CDR3 region has 15 residues. Germline CDR1 MRHNA, CDR2 SNTAGT. The CDR3 sequence is CASSVSGSSGETQYF. CDR3 nucleotides: TGTGCCAGCAGCGTTTCTGGGTCCTCTGGGGAGACCCAGTACTTC.

V gene TRBV7-6 combines with J gene TRBJ2-7; 7 bases align to TRBD2. Trimming cost V 5 bases and J 5 bases; bases outside gene matches: 24. The CDR3 totals 19 residues. Germline loops: CDR1 SGHVS, CDR2 FNYEAQ. The CDR3 spells CASSRSSSYQRDHLDEQYF. The CDR3, as DNA: TGTGCCAGCAGCCGATCCTCAAGCTACCAGCGGGACCATCTTGACGAGCAGTACTTC.

CDR3 amino acids: CSVDFGGRDNEQFF. The CDR3 nucleotides read TGCAGCGTTGATTTTGGGGGGCGCGACAATGAGCAGTTCTTC. The chain is built from TRBV29-1 and TRBJ2-1, with D possibly being TRBD1 or TRBD2 (6 bases each). Trimming left V 3 bases short and J 5 bases short, with 14 bases between. Germline values: CDR1 SQVTM, CDR2 ANQGSEA. This CDR3 is 14 amino acids long.

This chain uses TRBV28 with TRBJ2-7; D is perhaps TRBD2 (6 bases). The V gene lost 8 bases and the J gene lost 4 bases, with 21 bases spanning the gap. The CDR3 is 15 residues long. Germline V CDR1 and CDR2: MDHEN, SYDVKM. CDR3 DNA: TGTGCCAGCGCCGGCCGCGGGGCGGGGACTTACGAGCAGTACTTC. As protein: CASAGRGAGTYEQYF.

J is TRBJ2-5 and V is TRBV7-6, with 9 bases matching TRBD2. CDR1 and CDR2 from the germline V gene are SGHVS and FNYEAQ. This CDR3 spans 16 amino acids. Trimming took 1 base from V and 3 from J; bases not matched to a gene: 6. The chain's CDR3 is CASSLEWASGEETQYF. The CDR3 bases are TGTGCCAGCAGCTTAGAGTGGGCTAGCGGGGAAGAGACCCAGTACTTC.

The chain joins TRBV4-1 to TRBJ2-3, with 8 bases lining up with TRBD1. The V segment lost 3 bases and the J segment 3 bases; nucleotides outside the gene matches: 8. The CDR3 extends over 16 amino acids. Germline CDR1 and CDR2: MGHRA and YSYEKL. This chain's CDR3 is CASSHATGVVTDTQYF. The CDR3 bases are TGCGCCAGCAGCCACGCGACAGGGGTTGTAACAGATACGCAGTATTTT.

V and J are TRBV2 and TRBJ1-2; 8 nucleotides agree with TRBD1. CDR1 is SNHLY and CDR2 is FYNNEI in the germline V gene. The CDR3 runs to 13 residues. CDR3 nucleotides: TGTGCATCCGCAGGACAGGGTGTATATGGCTACACCTTC. The encoded protein is CASAGQGVYGYTF.